The 27 T cell receptor beta chains presented below share a single source sample, sequenced in a study of T cell changes during pregnancy in multiple sclerosis. The method was immunoSEQ multiplex PCR; TCRdb's version includes in-frame clones alone and lacks a portion of them. This sample has over 55,000 clones; around 92% occur once, and the top ten carry approximately 3%. Specimen: CD8+ T cells from peripheral blood mononuclear cells, collected in the third trimester of pregnancy. These receptors all come from a female donor in good health, enrolled as a control in a pregnancy study.

The chain links TRBV5-6 to TRBJ2-2; perhaps TRBD1 as D (6 bases). CDR1 SGHDT and CDR2 YYEEEE come from the germline V gene. The CDR3 covers 14 residues. Trimming took 0 bases from V and 7 from J, leaving 10 bases between them. CDR3 sequence (DNA): TGTGCCAGCAGCTTGGACAGGGAAAACGGGGAGCTGTTTTTT. Protein: CASSLDRENGELFF.

V usage is TRBV30 and J usage is TRBJ2-7; 11 nucleotides line up with TRBD2. The CDR3 length is 14 residues. Germline loops: CDR1 GTSNPN, CDR2 SVGIG (reference sequence). Losses at the gene ends were 2 bases for V and 3 bases for J; bases not matched to a gene: 3. CDR3 sequence (DNA): TGTGCCTGGAGTTATAGCGGGGGGGTCTACGAGCAGTACTTC. Residues: CAWSYSGGVYEQYF.

This clone was recorded only once. The chain is built from TRBV13 and TRBJ2-7; 8 bases are shared with TRBD1. This CDR3 has 18 amino acids. Germline values: CDR1 PRHDT, CDR2 FYEKMQ (reference sequence). The junction had 20 bases not matched to a gene; V was cut back by 3 bases and J by 7 bases. This chain's CDR3 is CASSLRTGFMGTTGEQYF. Written as DNA, the CDR3 is TGTGCCAGCAGCTTGAGGACAGGGTTCATGGGGACGACTGGGGAGCAGTACTTC.

This chain joins TRBV7-9 and TRBJ1-2; D is ambiguous. Trimming took off 0 bases at V and 5 bases at J, with 4 bases between the two ends. Germline CDR1 reads SEHNR; CDR2 reads FQNEAQ (reference sequence). The CDR3 has 12 amino acids. CDR3 residues: CASSLAAYGYTF. The CDR3 bases are TGTGCCAGCAGCTTAGCGGCATATGGCTACACCTTC.

This clone was recorded a few times. The chain carries TRBV25-1 and TRBJ1-2; no firm D call. This CDR3 region has 12 residues. V gave up 6 bases and J gave up 1 base, with 6 bases separating them. Germline loops: CDR1 MGHDK, CDR2 SYGVNS. Written as DNA, the CDR3 is TGTGCCAGCAGCAGACTTAACTATGGCTACACCTTC. It specifies CASSRLNYGYTF.

The genes are TRBV7-8 and TRBJ2-7; D is ambiguous. This CDR3 spans 12 amino acids. Germline V gene lookup returns CDR1 SGHVS and CDR2 FQNEAQ. Trimming took off 4 bases at V and 6 bases at J, with 10 bases between the two ends. CDR3 DNA: TGTGCCAGCAGCTATACAGCCACCGAGCAGTACTTC. Residues: CASSYTATEQYF.

The chain uses TRBV9 and TRBJ1-1; no clear D. The CDR3 is 12 residues long. The germline V gene encodes CDR1 SGDLS and CDR2 YYNGEE. V lost 0 bases, J lost 4 bases, and 4 bases lay in between. CDR3 protein: CASSVGLTEAFF. DNA for the CDR3: TGTGCCAGCAGCGTAGGTCTCACTGAAGCTTTCTTT.

This sequence joins TRBV5-6 and TRBJ2-1; 7 positions agree with TRBD1. CDR1 and CDR2 from the germline V gene are SGHDT and YYEEEE. After removal of 2 bases from V and 4 bases from J, the junction contained 9 bases not matched to a gene. This CDR3 has 16 residues. This CDR3 is CASSFGTDLLYNEQFF. The CDR3 bases are TGTGCCAGCAGCTTCGGGACAGACCTACTTTACAATGAGCAGTTCTTC.

The chain links TRBV7-2 to TRBJ2-2; 7 bases are shared with TRBD1. Germline lookup yields CDR1 SGHTA and CDR2 FQGNSA. This CDR3 spans 17 amino acids. The V and J ends lost 5 bases and 9 bases, in that order; junction bases with no gene match: 18. For the CDR3, the DNA is TGTGCCAGCAGCCCAGACGGTTTTAACAGGGGATTACGGGAGCTGTTTTTT. Residues: CASSPDGFNRGLRELFF.

The chain's CDR3 is CASSYAGGRPETQYF. The DNA for the CDR3 is TGTGCCAGCAGCTATGCGGGGGGGCGCCCTGAGACCCAGTACTTC. This sequence joins TRBV5-6 and TRBJ2-5; 9 nucleotides match TRBD2. With V trimmed by 3 bases and J by 5 bases, 8 bases remained unmatched. The germline gives CDR1 SGHDT, CDR2 YYEEEE. The CDR3 is 15 residues long.

This clone was detected only once. The chain combines TRBV19 with TRBJ1-4; possible D gene TRBD1, 5 bases. This CDR3 contains 16 residues. V gave up 3 bases and J gave up 4 bases, with 15 bases separating them. Per germline, CDR1 LNHDA and CDR2 SQIVND (reference sequence). In DNA form, the CDR3 reads TGTGCCAGTAGTATCGAGTTGGGGCATGGTAATGAAAAACTGTTTTTT. It is translated as CASSIELGHGNEKLFF.

The table lists this clone with a count of one. CDR3 nucleotide sequence: TGTGCCAGCAATGCACAGGGTGTTCCCGGGGAGCTGTTTTTT. Translated: CASNAQGVPGELFF. The chain recombines TRBV6-5 with TRBJ2-2, with D perhaps TRBD1 (6 bases). Between the trimmed V and J ends, which lost 7 bases and 6 bases, there was a span of 15 bases. CDR1 is MNHEY and CDR2 is SVGAGI in the germline V gene. The CDR3 sequence is 14 residues long.

This chain uses TRBV4-3 with TRBJ1-1, with D possibly TRBD1 on 5 matching bases. V lost 0 bases and J lost 8, with 16 bases in between. From germline, CDR1 is LGHNA and CDR2 YSLEER. CDR3 length equals 15 residues. The CDR3: CASSQDRRGTGEAFF. The CDR3 nucleotides read TGCGCCAGCAGCCAAGACAGGAGGGGAACAGGAGAAGCTTTCTTT.

This chain links TRBV7-9 with TRBJ1-1; D is uncertain. CDR3 length: 17 amino acids. V lost 1 base and J 7 bases, leaving 22 bases between the germline ends. CDR1 and CDR2 from the germline V gene are SEHNR and FQNEAQ (reference sequence). Written as DNA, the CDR3 is TGTGCCAGCAGCTTAGTGTTCTACGGATCAGATGGAGGTGAAGCTTTCTTT. Amino acid sequence: CASSLVFYGSDGGEAFF.

The V gene is TRBV9, the J gene TRBJ2-7; no clear D. V lost 4 bases to trimming and J lost 6 bases, with 11 bases between them. The CDR3 is 12 amino acids. Germline values: CDR1 SGDLS, CDR2 YYNGEE. CDR3 coding DNA: TGTGCCAGCAGCCACCCAACTCCCGAGCAGTACTTC. Translated: CASSHPTPEQYF.

V gene TRBV27 combines with J gene TRBJ2-2, with 10 bases that match TRBD1. With V trimmed by 4 bases and J by 9 bases, 14 bases remained unmatched. The germline V gene has CDR1 MNHEY and CDR2 SMNVEV (reference sequence). This CDR3 has 17 residues. CDR3 protein: CASSSDRGRYFDRELFF. In DNA form, the CDR3 reads TGTGCCAGCAGTTCCGACAGGGGGCGATACTTTGACCGGGAGCTGTTTTTT.

This chain joins TRBV4-2 and TRBJ2-7; TRBD1 is a possible D gene (6 bases). CDR3 length: 21 residues. Trimming left V 4 bases short and J 3 bases short, with 34 bases between. Per germline, CDR1 LGHNA and CDR2 YNFKEQ. CDR3 protein: CASSPPPTWTARTSNLYEQYF. The CDR3, as DNA: TGTGCCAGCAGCCCCCCGCCCACTTGGACAGCCCGGACCAGTAACCTCTACGAGCAGTACTTC.

The gene calls are TRBV9 and TRBJ2-7, with D maybe TRBD1 (6 bases). Trimming took 4 bases from V and 4 from J, leaving 18 bases between them. The germline gives CDR1 SGDLS, CDR2 YYNGEE. This CDR3 is 15 amino acids long. The CDR3 DNA reads TGTGCCAGCAGCCCGATCATGGCAGGGGATTACGAGCAGTACTTC. It specifies CASSPIMAGDYEQYF.

The rearrangement joins TRBV19 to TRBJ2-3; TRBD2 matches at 10 bases. The junction had 9 bases not matched to a gene; V was cut back by 5 bases and J by 1 base. CDR3 length: 17 residues. The germline V gene encodes CDR1 LNHDA and CDR2 SQIVND (reference sequence). CDR3 in DNA: TGTGCCAGTAGTCGTCCGTGGCTAGCGGGGGGCACAGATACGCAGTATTTT. Translation: CASSRPWLAGGTDTQYF.

The rearrangement joins TRBV2 to TRBJ1-5, with 9 bases identical to TRBD1. J gave up 5 bases and V 6 bases, and 11 bases lay outside the gene matches. The CDR3 loop spans 16 amino acids. Germline V gene sequence: CDR1 SNHLY, CDR2 FYNNEI. CDR3 coding DNA: TGTGCCAGCAGCGGGCCCCGGGACAGGGTGGATCAGCCCCAGCATTTT. Protein product: CASSGPRDRVDQPQHF.

DNA for the CDR3: TGTGCCAGCAGCGAAGGACAGGGGTGGCCCTACGAGCAGTACTTC. Protein sequence: CASSEGQGWPYEQYF. V and J are TRBV5-5 and TRBJ2-7, with 9 bases matching TRBD1. V lost 4 bases to trimming and J lost 2 bases; unmatched junction nucleotides: 7. The CDR3 sequence is 15 residues long. Germline CDR1 reads SGHKS; CDR2 reads YYEKEE (reference sequence).

J is TRBJ2-5 and V is TRBV7-9; 9 bases map to TRBD1. V shed 7 bases and J 2 bases; nucleotides not matched to a gene: 8. This CDR3 region has 15 residues. CDR1 is SEHNR, CDR2 FQNEAQ, per germline (reference sequence). The CDR3 is CASTRRGQGQETQYF. The CDR3 nucleotides read TGTGCCAGCACTAGGCGGGGACAGGGACAAGAGACCCAGTACTTC.

The sample holds one count of this clone. This chain links TRBV7-2 with TRBJ1-2; D is possibly TRBD1 (6 bases). Germline-derived CDR1 and CDR2 are SGHTA and FQGNSA. The CDR3 is 15 amino acids. V was shortened by 5 bases and J by 3 bases, with 16 bases between the two germline ends. The CDR3 spells CASSPAGGLDYGYTF. The CDR3 bases are TGTGCCAGCAGCCCGGCGGGGGGGCTTGACTATGGCTACACCTTC.

This CDR3 is CASSQDRSWDRELELFF. CDR3 in DNA: TGCGCCAGCAGCCAAGATCGGTCTTGGGACAGAGAGCTTGAACTGTTTTTT. The chain is built from TRBV4-3 and TRBJ1-4; 7 bases are a match to TRBD1. The CDR3 is 17 residues long. Germline CDR1 is LGHNA and CDR2 is YSLEER. Trimming took 0 bases from V and 12 from J; bases not matched to a gene: 16.

The V call is TRBV5-1, the J call TRBJ1-6, with TRBD1 matching over 10 bases. V shed 6 bases, J shed 9 bases, and the junction held 6 bases outside the gene matches. This CDR3 has 14 amino acids. Germline values: CDR1 SGHRS, CDR2 YFSETQ. DNA for the CDR3: TGCGCCAGCATGCCGGGACAGGGGAGTTCACCCCTCCACTTT. Its protein product is CASMPGQGSSPLHF. The full variable domain, with the rest looked up from reference TRBV5-1 and TRBJ1-6, is KAGVTQTPRYLIKTRGQQVTLSCSPISGHRSVSWYQQTPGQGLQFLFEYFSETQRNKGNFPGRFSGRQFSNSRSEMNVSTLELGDSALYLCASMPGQGSSPLHFGNGTRLTVT.

The rearrangement joins TRBV7-8 to TRBJ2-7, with 7 nucleotides matching TRBD1. CDR3 size: 15 residues. V was clipped by 1 base and J by 2 bases; unmatched bases: 5. Germline CDR1 and CDR2: SGHVS and FQNEAQ. In DNA form, the CDR3 reads TGTGCCAGCAGCTTAGAGACAGGGACCACCTACGAGCAGTACTTC. As protein: CASSLETGTTYEQYF.

This clone has only a few counts. The chain carries TRBV7-8 and TRBJ1-6, with 7 bases that match TRBD1. The CDR3 has 14 residues. Germline V CDR1 and CDR2: SGHVS, FQNEAQ. The ends lost 1 base at V and 13 bases at J; junction bases unmatched: 7. The CDR3 spells CASSLGSGGGPLHF. As DNA, the CDR3 is TGTGCCAGCAGCTTAGGTTCAGGGGGTGGGCCCCTCCACTTT.